A selection of T cell receptor beta chains follows, all from one sample in a study of identical twins. TCRdb recomputed calls from the 5' RACE reads with MiXCR, one row per CDR3 protein. The data show around 530,000 distinct CDR3 sequences, approximately 16% seen once. These sequences were also reported in another study, on yellow fever vaccine responses in identical twins.

Sequencing was carried out using CD4+ T cells sorted from blood. These receptors all stem from a woman under 30 in good health. Each CDR3 is given with its conserved first and last residue. A D gene is named only where the DNA matches it firmly. The size of a clone is reported for some rows only, either as once, few or many, or as a class for expanded clones.

j_gene	len	v_gene	abundance	d_gene	CDR3nt	CDR3aa
TRBJ2-2	17	TRBV15	NA	TRBD2	TGTGCCACCGGTACGGGACTAGCGGGAGCGAACACCGGGGAGCTGTTTTTT	CATGTGLAGANTGELFF
TRBJ2-5	14	TRBV5-1	NA	TRBD2	TGCGCCAGCAGACCGGGACTAACAGAAGAGACCCAGTACTTC	CASRPGLTEETQYF
TRBJ1-1	14	TRBV12-3/TRBV12-4	NA	NA	TGTGCCAGCAGTTTTTTTGGGATCAACACTGAAGCTTTCTTT	CASSFFGINTEAFF
TRBJ2-7	11	TRBV24-1	many	NA	TGTGCCACCAGTGAAGGATACGAGCAGTACTTC	CATSEGYEQYF
TRBJ2-2	14	TRBV20-1	few	TRBD1	TGCAGTGCGACCGGGACAGGGAGGATCGGGGAGCTGTTTTTT	CSATGTGRIGELFF
TRBJ2-3	14	TRBV6-1	NA	NA	TGTGCCAGCAGTGCTCTCCCTCAGGGAGATACGCAGTATTTT	CASSALPQGDTQYF
TRBJ2-3	16	TRBV18	NA	TRBD2	TGTGCCAGCTCACAGACCGGGACTAGCGGCACAGATACGCAGTATTTT	CASSQTGTSGTDTQYF
TRBJ1-1	16	TRBV5-1	NA	TRBD1	TGCGCCAGCAGCTTAACAGGGGGCCGTCAAAAGCTTGAAGCTTTCTTT	CASSLTGGRQKLEAFF
TRBJ2-7	15	TRBV10-3	few	TRBD2	TGTGCCATCAGTGAGTCGAATCTAGCGGGAGGCGGGCAGTACTTC	CAISESNLAGGGQYF
TRBJ2-1	17	TRBV5-5	few	NA	TGTGCCAGCAGTCTTGGATGGGCACAGGGATTCTACAATGAGCAGTTCTTC	CASSLGWAQGFYNEQFF
TRBJ1-6	14	TRBV28	NA	NA	TGTGCCAGCAACACCCAACAGATAAATTCACCCCTCCACTTT	CASNTQQINSPLHF
TRBJ2-2	14	TRBV4-1	NA	NA	TGCGCCAGCAGCCAAGATCCTAAGATCGGGGAGCTGTTTTTT	CASSQDPKIGELFF
TRBJ2-1	15	TRBV3-1	few	TRBD2	TGTGCCAGCAGCCAAGATGGGCGGGAGTACAATGAGCAGTTCTTC	CASSQDGREYNEQFF
TRBJ1-5	16	TRBV4-2	NA	NA	TGTGCCAGCAGCCAAGGTATCGGAGGGATCAATCAGCCCCAGCATTTT	CASSQGIGGINQPQHF
TRBJ2-2	16	TRBV20-1	NA	TRBD1	TGCAGTGCTAGAGATCGCACAGGGGGCTTATCCGGGGAGCTGTTTTTT	CSARDRTGGLSGELFF
TRBJ2-7	15	TRBV12-3/TRBV12-4	NA	TRBD2	TGTGCCAGCAGTTTCCGGGCGGGGGGAACCTACGAGCAGTACTTC	CASSFRAGGTYEQYF
TRBJ2-1	14	TRBV19	few	NA	TGTGCCAGTAGTATTCGGCGCCACCGGAGTGAGCAGTTCTTC	CASSIRRHRSEQFF
TRBJ2-1	13	TRBV5-1	NA	TRBD2	TGCGCCAGCAGCTTGTACGGGGGGAATGAGCAGTTCTTC	CASSLYGGNEQFF